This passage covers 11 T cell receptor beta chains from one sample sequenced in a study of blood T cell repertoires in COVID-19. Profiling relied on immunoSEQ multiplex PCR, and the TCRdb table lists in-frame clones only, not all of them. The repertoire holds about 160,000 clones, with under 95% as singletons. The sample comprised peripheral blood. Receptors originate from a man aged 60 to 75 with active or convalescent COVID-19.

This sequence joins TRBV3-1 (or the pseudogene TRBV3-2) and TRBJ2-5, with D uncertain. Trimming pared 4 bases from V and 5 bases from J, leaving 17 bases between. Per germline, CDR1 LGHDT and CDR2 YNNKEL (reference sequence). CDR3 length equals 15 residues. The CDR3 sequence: CASSRSLTAWETQYF. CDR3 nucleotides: TGTGCCAGCAGCCGATCCCTCACTGCTTGGGAGACCCAGTACTTC.

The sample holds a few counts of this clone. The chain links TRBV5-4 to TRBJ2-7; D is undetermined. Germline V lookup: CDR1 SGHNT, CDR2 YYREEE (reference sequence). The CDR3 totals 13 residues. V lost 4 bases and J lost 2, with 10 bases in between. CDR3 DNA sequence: TGTGCCAGCAGCCATAGCTCAGCCTACGAGCAGTACTTC. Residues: CASSHSSAYEQYF. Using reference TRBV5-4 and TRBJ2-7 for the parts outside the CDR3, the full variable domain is ETGVTQSPTHLIKTRGQQVTLRCSSQSGHNTVSWYQQALGQGPQFIFQYYREEENGRGNFPPRFSGLQFPNYSSELNVNALELDDSALYLCASSHSSAYEQYFGPGTRLTVT.

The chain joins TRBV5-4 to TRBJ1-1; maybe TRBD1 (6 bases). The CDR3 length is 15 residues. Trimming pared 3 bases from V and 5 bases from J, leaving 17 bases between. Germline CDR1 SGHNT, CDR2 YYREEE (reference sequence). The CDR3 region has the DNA TGTGCCAGCAGCTCCGGGACAAAAGAAAGGACTGAAGCTTTCTTT. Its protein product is CASSSGTKERTEAFF.

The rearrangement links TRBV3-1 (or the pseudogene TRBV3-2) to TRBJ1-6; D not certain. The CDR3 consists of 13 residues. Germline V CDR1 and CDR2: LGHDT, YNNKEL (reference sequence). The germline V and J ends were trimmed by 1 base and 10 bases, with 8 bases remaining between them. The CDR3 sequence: CASSQGATSPLHF. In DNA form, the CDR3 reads TGTGCCAGCAGCCAAGGGGCGACCTCACCCCTCCACTTT.

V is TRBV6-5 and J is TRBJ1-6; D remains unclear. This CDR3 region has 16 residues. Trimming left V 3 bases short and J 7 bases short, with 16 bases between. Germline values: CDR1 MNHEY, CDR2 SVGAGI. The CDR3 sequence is CASSYSASGGNSPLHF. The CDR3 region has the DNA TGTGCCAGCAGTTATTCGGCTTCGGGAGGGAATTCACCCCTCCACTTT.

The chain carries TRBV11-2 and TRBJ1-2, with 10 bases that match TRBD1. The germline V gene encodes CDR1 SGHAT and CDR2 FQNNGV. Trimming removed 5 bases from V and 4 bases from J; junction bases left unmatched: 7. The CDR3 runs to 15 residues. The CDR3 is CASSLGQGPSYGYTF. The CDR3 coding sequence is TGTGCCAGCAGCCTGGGACAGGGGCCTAGCTATGGCTACACCTTC.

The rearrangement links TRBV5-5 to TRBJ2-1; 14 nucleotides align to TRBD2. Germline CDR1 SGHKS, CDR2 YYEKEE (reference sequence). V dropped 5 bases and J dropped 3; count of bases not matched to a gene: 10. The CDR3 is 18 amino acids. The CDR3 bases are TGTGCCAGCAGACCGACCGGGACTAGCGGGAGTTTCTACAATGAGCAGTTCTTC. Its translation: CASRPTGTSGSFYNEQFF.

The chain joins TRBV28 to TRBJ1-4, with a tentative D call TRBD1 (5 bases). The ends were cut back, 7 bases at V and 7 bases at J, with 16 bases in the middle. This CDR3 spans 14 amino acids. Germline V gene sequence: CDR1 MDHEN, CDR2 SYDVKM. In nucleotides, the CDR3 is TGTGCCAGCACTGGGGTGGCCCAGGGTGAAAAACTGTTTTTT. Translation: CASTGVAQGEKLFF.

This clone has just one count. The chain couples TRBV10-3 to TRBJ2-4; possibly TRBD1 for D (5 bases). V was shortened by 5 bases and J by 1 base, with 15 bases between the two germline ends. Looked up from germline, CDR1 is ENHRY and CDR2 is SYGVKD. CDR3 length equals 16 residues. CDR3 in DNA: TGTGCCATCAGTATGGACCCAAAGGGGGCCAAAAACATTCAGTACTTC. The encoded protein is CAISMDPKGAKNIQYF.

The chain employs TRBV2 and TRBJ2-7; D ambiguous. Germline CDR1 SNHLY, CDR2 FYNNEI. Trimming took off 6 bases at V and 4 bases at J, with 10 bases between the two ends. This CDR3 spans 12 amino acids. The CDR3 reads CASRPGRYEQYF. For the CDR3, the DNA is TGTGCCAGCAGGCCCGGTCGGTACGAGCAGTACTTC.

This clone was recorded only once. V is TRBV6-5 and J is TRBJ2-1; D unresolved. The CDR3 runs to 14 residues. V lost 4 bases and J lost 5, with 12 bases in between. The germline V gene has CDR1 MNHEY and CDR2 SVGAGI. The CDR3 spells CASSLQNSNNEQFF. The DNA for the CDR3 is TGTGCCAGCAGTTTACAAAACAGCAACAATGAGCAGTTCTTC.